These T cell receptor beta chains were read from a single sample in a study of PD-1 blockade in classical Hodgkin lymphoma. Generated by immunoSEQ multiplex PCR, the TCRdb table keeps only in-frame clones and is missing some. The data show some 24,000 clones, 80% seen once. Source: peripheral blood mononuclear cells (PBMCs), taken at baseline. The origin of the receptors is a human donor with classical Hodgkin lymphoma. Both conserved end residues are part of each CDR3. Each record gives: V gene, J gene, clone size, CDR3 protein. Part of the rows lack a size; the others show once, few, many or a class for expanded clones.

V gene: TRBV7-9
J gene: TRBJ2-3
clone size: .
CDR3 protein: CASSPYPFLAGPGYTQYF

V gene: TRBV27
J gene: TRBJ2-3
clone size: .
CDR3 protein: CASSQFWARTDTQYF

V gene: TRBV5-1
J gene: TRBJ2-1
clone size: .
CDR3 protein: CASSLRAGTYNEQFF

V gene: TRBV9
J gene: TRBJ1-4
clone size: .
CDR3 protein: CASSAGTVGVEKLFF

V gene: TRBV19
J gene: TRBJ2-2
clone size: .
CDR3 protein: CASSITSPAGELFF

V gene: TRBV6-1
J gene: TRBJ2-7
clone size: .
CDR3 protein: CASWRNSYEQYF

V gene: TRBV4-3
J gene: TRBJ2-7
clone size: once
CDR3 protein: CASSQGTGFPYEQYF

V gene: TRBV29-1
J gene: TRBJ2-2
clone size: .
CDR3 protein: CSVGASVNTGELFF

V gene: TRBV4-1
J gene: TRBJ1-1
clone size: .
CDR3 protein: CASSQQQGDDTEAFF

V gene: TRBV6-6
J gene: TRBJ2-1
clone size: .
CDR3 protein: CASSPPRTKTDEQFF

V gene: TRBV27
J gene: TRBJ1-2
clone size: .
CDR3 protein: CASSLSAGAYYGYTF

V gene: TRBV5-1
J gene: TRBJ1-6
clone size: .
CDR3 protein: CASSTTDNNSPLHF

V gene: TRBV7-9
J gene: TRBJ1-6
clone size: .
CDR3 protein: CASSLEGRTPNSPLHF

V gene: TRBV4-3
J gene: TRBJ2-2
clone size: .
CDR3 protein: CARDVDRTLQYTGELFF

V gene: TRBV25-1
J gene: TRBJ2-2
clone size: .
CDR3 protein: CAGGTLSGELFF

V gene: TRBV6-5
J gene: TRBJ2-5
clone size: .
CDR3 protein: CASSLLAGGRETQYF

V gene: TRBV30
J gene: TRBJ2-3
clone size: .
CDR3 protein: CAWRKDGLLSSTQYF

V gene: TRBV19
J gene: TRBJ1-5
clone size: .
CDR3 protein: CASSDRAYQPQHF

V gene: TRBV2
J gene: TRBJ1-1
clone size: .
CDR3 protein: CASSPGLARNTEAFF

V gene: TRBV19
J gene: TRBJ2-1
clone size: .
CDR3 protein: CASTPAEYNEQFF

V gene: TRBV6-1
J gene: TRBJ2-3
clone size: .
CDR3 protein: CASIELGYTQYF

V gene: TRBV2
J gene: TRBJ2-6
clone size: .
CDR3 protein: CASSSGLSRSGANVLTF

V gene: TRBV28
J gene: TRBJ1-2
clone size: once
CDR3 protein: CASSFRGLGAGYTF

V gene: TRBV29-1
J gene: TRBJ2-2
clone size: .
CDR3 protein: CSPGGTEHRGAVF

V gene: TRBV6-1
J gene: TRBJ1-6
clone size: few
CDR3 protein: CASTIVNSPLHF

V gene: TRBV7-2
J gene: TRBJ1-2
clone size: few
CDR3 protein: CASSPFITTAYGYTF

V gene: TRBV13
J gene: TRBJ2-5
clone size: once
CDR3 protein: CASSSLGGLAGAETQYF

V gene: TRBV10-1
J gene: TRBJ2-2
clone size: .
CDR3 protein: CASPNRGATPYFNTGELFF

V gene: TRBV5-5
J gene: TRBJ2-1
clone size: .
CDR3 protein: CASSPRPGAFGNEQFF

V gene: TRBV5-4
J gene: TRBJ2-5
clone size: .
CDR3 protein: CASSTGQYQETQYF

V gene: TRBV28
J gene: TRBJ2-1
clone size: .
CDR3 protein: CASSFNEQFF

V gene: TRBV2
J gene: TRBJ1-4
clone size: .
CDR3 protein: CASSPTYDRSDLKLFF

V gene: TRBV7-2
J gene: TRBJ2-7
clone size: .
CDR3 protein: CASSSLREIRGNEQYF

V gene: TRBV6-1
J gene: TRBJ2-7
clone size: .
CDR3 protein: CASSEFRAPYEQYF

V gene: TRBV18
J gene: TRBJ2-3
clone size: .
CDR3 protein: CASSPGAGVTTDTQYF

V gene: TRBV7-7
J gene: TRBJ2-2
clone size: once
CDR3 protein: CASSLGAGTGELFF

V gene: TRBV9
J gene: TRBJ2-3
clone size: .
CDR3 protein: CASSVGGYTDTQYF

V gene: TRBV6-1
J gene: TRBJ2-2
clone size: .
CDR3 protein: CASSEQGWTGELFF